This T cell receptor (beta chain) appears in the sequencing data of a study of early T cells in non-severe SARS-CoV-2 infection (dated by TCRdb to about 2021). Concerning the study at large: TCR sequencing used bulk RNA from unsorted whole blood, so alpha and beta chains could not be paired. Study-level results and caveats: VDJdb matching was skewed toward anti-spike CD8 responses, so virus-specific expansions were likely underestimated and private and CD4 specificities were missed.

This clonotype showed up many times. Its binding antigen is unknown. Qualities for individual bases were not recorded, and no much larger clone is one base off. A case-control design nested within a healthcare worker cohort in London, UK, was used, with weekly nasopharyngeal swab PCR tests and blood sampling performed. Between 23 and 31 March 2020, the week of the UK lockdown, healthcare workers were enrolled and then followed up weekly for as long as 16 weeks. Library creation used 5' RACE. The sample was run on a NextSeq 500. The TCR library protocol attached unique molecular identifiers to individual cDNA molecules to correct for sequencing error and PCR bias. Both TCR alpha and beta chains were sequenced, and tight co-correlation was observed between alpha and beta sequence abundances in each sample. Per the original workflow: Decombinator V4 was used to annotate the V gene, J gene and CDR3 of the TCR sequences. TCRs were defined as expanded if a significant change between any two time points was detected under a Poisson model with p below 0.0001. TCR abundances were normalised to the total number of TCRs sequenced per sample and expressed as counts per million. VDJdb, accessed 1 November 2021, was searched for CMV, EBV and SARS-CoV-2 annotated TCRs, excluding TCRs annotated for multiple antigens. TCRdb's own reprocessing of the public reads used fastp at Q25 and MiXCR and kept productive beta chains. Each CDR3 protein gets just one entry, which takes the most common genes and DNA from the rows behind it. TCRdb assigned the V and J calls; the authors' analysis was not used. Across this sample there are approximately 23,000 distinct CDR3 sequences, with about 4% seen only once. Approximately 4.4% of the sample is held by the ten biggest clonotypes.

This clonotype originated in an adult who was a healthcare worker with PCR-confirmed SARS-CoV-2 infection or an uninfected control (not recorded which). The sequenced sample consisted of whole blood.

The CDR3 loop reads CASSLGFGDRTSSYNEQFF. In nucleotide form, the sequence is TGTGCCAGCAGCTTAGGCTTCGGGGACAGGACTTCCTCCTACAATGAGCAGTTCTTC. The rearrangement joined TRBV13 to TRBJ2-1; TRBD1 agrees with 8 junctional bases. Per the germline V gene (reference sequence), PRHDT is the CDR1 and FYEKMQ is the CDR2. Relative to germline, V is missing 0 bases and J is missing 0 bases, with 10 bases of the junction outside any gene match. The cysteine opens and the phenylalanine closes a CDR3 of 19 amino acids. Solely the CDR3 DNA is kept, with 57 bases framed from the first base.